Each of the 14 T cell receptor beta chains below was sequenced from the same sample in a study of beta chain features in type 1 diabetes. Sequencing targeted expressed TCRB transcripts, as all isolated RNA had been reverse transcribed. Clones were sequenced by immunoSEQ multiplex PCR, and TCRdb holds only the in-frame ones, with some missing. Of approximately 140,000 clones listed, about a tenth were seen once; the top ten hold 0.65%. The sequencing input was central memory CD4+ T cells from blood. The receptors shown here come from a woman between 40 and 50 years old in good health.

The chain combines TRBV6-5 with TRBJ2-3, with D uncertain. There are 15 residues in the CDR3. V gave up 0 bases and J gave up 2 bases, with 9 bases separating them. Germline CDR1 is MNHEY and CDR2 is SVGAGI. In nucleotides, the CDR3 is TGTGCCAGCAGTTACTCGTCAGGATACACAGATACGCAGTATTTT. Its translation: CASSYSSGYTDTQYF.

This clone was counted many times. V is TRBV9 and J is TRBJ1-4; D is undetermined. Looked up from germline, CDR1 is SGDLS and CDR2 is YYNGEE. The CDR3 is 16 amino acids. The V end was cut by 0 bases, the J end by 3 bases, with 12 bases between. The CDR3 protein is CASSVGASPPNEKLFF. CDR3 nucleotide sequence: TGTGCCAGCAGCGTAGGGGCCAGCCCCCCTAATGAAAAACTGTTTTTT.

The chain carries TRBV4-2 and TRBJ1-5; 8 bases line up with TRBD1. Trimming at V came to 4 bases and at J to 2 bases, leaving 10 bases not matched to a gene. The CDR3 length is 17 residues. Germline lookup yields CDR1 LGHNA and CDR2 YNFKEQ. The CDR3 sequence: CASSLNSATGGNQPQHF. In DNA form, the CDR3 reads TGTGCCAGCAGCCTTAACTCAGCGACAGGGGGCAATCAGCCCCAGCATTTT.

The rearrangement uses TRBV5-6 and TRBJ1-6, with D unclear. Germline-derived CDR1 and CDR2 are SGHDT and YYEEEE. The CDR3 consists of 16 residues. V was clipped by 0 bases and J by 7 bases, with 14 bases between them. Here the CDR3 reads CASSLGSSNGNSPLHF. The CDR3, as DNA: TGTGCCAGCAGCTTGGGGTCCTCAAACGGGAATTCACCCCTCCACTTT.

This clone was found a few times. This rearrangement joins TRBV11-2 to TRBJ1-3; 7 bases match TRBD1. There are 15 residues in the CDR3. Germline CDR1 and CDR2: SGHAT and FQNNGV. The V and J ends lost 5 bases and 0 bases, in that order; junction bases with no gene match: 4. The CDR3 sequence is CASSMTGSSGNTIYF. The CDR3 DNA reads TGTGCCAGCAGCATGACAGGGAGCTCTGGAAACACCATATATTTT.

This clone was seen only a few times. V is TRBV6-1 and J is TRBJ1-2; maybe TRBD1 (5 bases). V was shortened by 1 base and J by 0 bases, with 12 bases between the two germline ends. This CDR3 contains 16 residues. The germline V gene encodes CDR1 MNHNS and CDR2 SASEGT. CDR3 in amino acids: CASSEGRTRANYGYTF. The CDR3 bases are TGTGCCAGCAGTGAAGGCCGGACACGGGCTAACTATGGCTACACCTTC.

The chain couples TRBV6-6 to TRBJ2-5, with a possible D match to TRBD2 (6 bases). Near its end, the DNA agrees better with TRBJ2-7, so the J call may be wrong. This CDR3 spans 16 amino acids. Germline CDR1 reads MNHNY; CDR2 reads SVGAGI (reference sequence). DNA of the CDR3: TGTGCCAGCAGTTACTCAGCGCAGGGAGGTACTAGCGAGCAGTACTTC. Its translation is CASSYSAQGGTSEQYF.

The chain recombines TRBV2 with TRBJ2-5; perhaps TRBD1 as D (5 bases). The CDR3 loop spans 13 amino acids. Germline V gives CDR1 SNHLY, CDR2 FYNNEI. Trimming took off 7 bases at V and 2 bases at J, with 11 bases between the two ends. The DNA of the CDR3 is TGTGCCAGCACGCAGGGTGGACAAGAGACCCAGTACTTC. Its translation is CASTQGGQETQYF.

This chain connects TRBV2 to TRBJ1-1; 11 bases agree with TRBD1. This CDR3 spans 13 amino acids. Trimming took 6 bases from V and 7 from J; bases not matched to a gene: 4. Germline-derived CDR1 and CDR2 are SNHLY and FYNNEI. CDR3: CASSLDRGLEAFF. The CDR3 bases are TGTGCCAGCAGCTTGGACAGGGGGCTTGAAGCTTTCTTT. The full variable domain, completed using reference TRBV2 and TRBJ1-1, is EPEVTQTPSHQVTQMGQEVILRCVPISNHLYFYWYRQILGQKVEFLVSFYNNEISEKSEIFDDQFSVERPDGSNFTLKIRSTKLEDSAMYFCASSLDRGLEAFFGQGTRLTVV.

This clone was observed at least ten times. This chain links TRBV7-2 with TRBJ2-2; tentative D call: TRBD1 (5 bases). The CDR3 is made up of 14 amino acids. Germline CDR1 SGHTA, CDR2 FQGNSA. Trimming stripped 4 bases from V and 4 bases from J, with 10 bases between. CDR3 sequence reads: CASSSGQITGELFF. As DNA, the CDR3 is TGTGCCAGCAGCTCTGGACAAATCACCGGGGAGCTGTTTTTT.

The chain employs TRBV6-5 and TRBJ2-1; 13 nucleotides align to TRBD2. Trimming cost V 7 bases and J 7 bases; bases outside gene matches: 7. The CDR3 spans 15 residues. Germline CDR1 and CDR2: MNHEY and SVGAGI. This CDR3 reads CASNSLAGGSNEQFF. In nucleotides, the CDR3 is TGTGCCAGCAACTCACTAGCGGGGGGGAGTAATGAGCAGTTCTTC.

This chain joins TRBV5-6 and TRBJ1-1, with D maybe TRBD1 (5 bases). Germline V CDR1 and CDR2: SGHDT, YYEEEE. V shed 0 bases and J shed 11 bases, with 17 bases lying between them. The CDR3 extends over 14 amino acids. CDR3 coding DNA: TGTGCCAGCAGCTTGGTTATGTTGTCCGGGGGGGCTTTCTTT. It translates to CASSLVMLSGGAFF.

The chain uses TRBV29-1 and TRBJ2-2; 7 nucleotides align to TRBD2. V lost 5 bases to trimming and J lost 3 bases; unmatched junction nucleotides: 6. This CDR3 spans 14 amino acids. Germline assignment: CDR1 SQVTM and CDR2 ANQGSEA. Written as DNA, the CDR3 is TGCAGCGTTCACGGCGGGGGTTACACCGGGGAGCTGTTTTTT. It is translated as CSVHGGGYTGELFF.

This clone was observed a few times. The rearrangement joins TRBV11-2 to TRBJ2-1; D gene unclear. Germline lookup yields CDR1 SGHAT and CDR2 FQNNGV. The CDR3 covers 16 residues. Trimming removed 1 base from V and 7 bases from J, with 17 bases in between. CDR3 sequence reads: CASSLATGTSINEQFF. CDR3 coding DNA: TGTGCCAGCAGCTTAGCAACGGGTACAAGTATAAATGAGCAGTTCTTC.